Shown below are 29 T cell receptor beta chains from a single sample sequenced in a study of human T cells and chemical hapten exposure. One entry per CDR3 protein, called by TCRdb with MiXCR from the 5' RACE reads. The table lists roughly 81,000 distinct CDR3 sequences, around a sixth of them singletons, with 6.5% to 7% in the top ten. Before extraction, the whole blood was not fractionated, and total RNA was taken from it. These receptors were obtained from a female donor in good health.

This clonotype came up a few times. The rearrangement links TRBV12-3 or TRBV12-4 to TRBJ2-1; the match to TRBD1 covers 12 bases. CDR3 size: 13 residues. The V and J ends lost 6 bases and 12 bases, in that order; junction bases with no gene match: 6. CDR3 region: CASSPGTGGGQFF. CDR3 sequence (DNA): TGTGCCAGCAGCCCCGGGACAGGGGGCGGGCAGTTCTTC.

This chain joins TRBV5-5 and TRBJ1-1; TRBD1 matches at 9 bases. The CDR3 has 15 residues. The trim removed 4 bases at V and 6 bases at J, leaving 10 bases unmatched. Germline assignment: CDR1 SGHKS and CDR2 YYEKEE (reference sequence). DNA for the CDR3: TGTGCCAGCAGCAAACCGGGACAGGGCGTCCCTGAAGCTTTCTTT. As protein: CASSKPGQGVPEAFF.

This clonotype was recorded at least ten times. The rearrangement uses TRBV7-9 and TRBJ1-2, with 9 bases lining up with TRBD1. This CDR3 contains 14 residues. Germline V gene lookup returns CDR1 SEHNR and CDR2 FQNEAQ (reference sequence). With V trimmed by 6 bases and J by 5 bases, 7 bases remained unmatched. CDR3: CASSFKDRGYGYTF. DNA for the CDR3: TGTGCCAGCAGTTTTAAGGACAGGGGATATGGCTACACCTTC.

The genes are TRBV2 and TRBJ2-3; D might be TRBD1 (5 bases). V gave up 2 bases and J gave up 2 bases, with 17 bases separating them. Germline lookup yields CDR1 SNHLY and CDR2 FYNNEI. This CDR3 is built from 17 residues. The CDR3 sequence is CASSEPFFDSYTDTQYF. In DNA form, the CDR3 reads TGTGCCAGCAGTGAACCCTTTTTCGACAGCTACACAGATACGCAGTATTTT. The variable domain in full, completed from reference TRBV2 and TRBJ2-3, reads EPEVTQTPSHQVTQMGQEVILRCVPISNHLYFYWYRQILGQKVEFLVSFYNNEISEKSEIFDDQFSVERPDGSNFTLKIRSTKLEDSAMYFCASSEPFFDSYTDTQYFGPGTRLTVL.

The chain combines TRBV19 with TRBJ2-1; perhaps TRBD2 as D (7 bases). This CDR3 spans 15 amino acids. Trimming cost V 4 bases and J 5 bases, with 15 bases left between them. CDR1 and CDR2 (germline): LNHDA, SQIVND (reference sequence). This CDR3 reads CASSKGGGDNNEQFF. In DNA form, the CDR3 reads TGTGCCAGTAGTAAGGGGGGGGGAGACAACAATGAGCAGTTCTTC.

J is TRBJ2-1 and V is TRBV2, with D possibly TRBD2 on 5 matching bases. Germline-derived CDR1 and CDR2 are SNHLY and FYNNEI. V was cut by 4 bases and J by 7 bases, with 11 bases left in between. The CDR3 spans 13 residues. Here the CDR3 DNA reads TGTGCCAGCAGTGGTTCTAGCTTTAATGAGCAGTTCTTC. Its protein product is CASSGSSFNEQFF. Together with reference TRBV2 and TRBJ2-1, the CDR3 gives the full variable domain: EPEVTQTPSHQVTQMGQEVILRCVPISNHLYFYWYRQILGQKVEFLVSFYNNEISEKSEIFDDQFSVERPDGSNFTLKIRSTKLEDSAMYFCASSGSSFNEQFFGPGTRLTVL.

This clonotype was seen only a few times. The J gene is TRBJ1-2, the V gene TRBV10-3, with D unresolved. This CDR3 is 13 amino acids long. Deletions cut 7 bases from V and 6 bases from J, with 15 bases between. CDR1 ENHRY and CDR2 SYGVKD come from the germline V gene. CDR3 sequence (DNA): TGTGCCATCATGGGCAACTCAGCGGATGGCTACACCTTC. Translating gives CAIMGNSADGYTF.

The CDR3 loop reads CSARTHTQETQYF. CDR3 DNA: TGCAGTGCTAGAACCCATACCCAAGAGACCCAGTACTTC. This chain uses TRBV20-1 with TRBJ2-5, with D hard to call. The V end lost 2 bases, the J end lost 1 base, and 8 bases lay between the germline ends. This CDR3 spans 13 amino acids. Germline V gives CDR1 DFQATT, CDR2 SNEGSKA (reference sequence).

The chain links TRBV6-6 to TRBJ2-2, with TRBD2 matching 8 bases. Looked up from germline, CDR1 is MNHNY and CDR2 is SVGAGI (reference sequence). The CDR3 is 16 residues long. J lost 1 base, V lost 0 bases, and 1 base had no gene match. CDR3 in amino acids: CASSYSTSGNTGELFF. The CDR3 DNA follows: TGTGCCAGCAGTTACTCCACTAGCGGGAACACCGGGGAGCTGTTTTTT.

DNA for the CDR3: TGTGCCAGCGCGGGACTGGGAGCCGGGGAGCTGTTTTTT. This codes for CASAGLGAGELFF. J is TRBJ2-2 and V is TRBV14; D perhaps matches TRBD2 (6 bases). V shed 8 bases and J shed 6 bases, with 13 bases lying between them. Germline CDR1 reads SGHDN; CDR2 reads FVKESK. CDR3 length equals 13 residues.

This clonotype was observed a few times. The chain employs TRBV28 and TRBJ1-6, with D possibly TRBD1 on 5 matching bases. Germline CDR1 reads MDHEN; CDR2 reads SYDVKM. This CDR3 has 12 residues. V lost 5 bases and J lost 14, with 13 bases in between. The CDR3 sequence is CASSGTTLTLHF. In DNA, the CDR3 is TGTGCCAGCAGTGGGACTACTCTCACCCTCCACTTT.

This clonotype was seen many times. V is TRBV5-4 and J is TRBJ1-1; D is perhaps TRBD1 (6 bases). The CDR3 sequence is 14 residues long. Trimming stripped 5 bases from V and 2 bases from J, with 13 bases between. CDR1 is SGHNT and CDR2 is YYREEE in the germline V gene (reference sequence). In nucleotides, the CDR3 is TGTGCCAGCAGAGGCGCACAGGGAAACACTGAAGCTTTCTTT. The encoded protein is CASRGAQGNTEAFF.

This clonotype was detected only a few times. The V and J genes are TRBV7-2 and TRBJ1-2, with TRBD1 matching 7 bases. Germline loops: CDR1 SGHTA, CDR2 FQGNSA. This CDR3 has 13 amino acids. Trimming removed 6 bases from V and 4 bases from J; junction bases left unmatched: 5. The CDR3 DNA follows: TGTGCCAGCAGAGACAGGGCTAGCTATGGCTACACCTTC. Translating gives CASRDRASYGYTF.

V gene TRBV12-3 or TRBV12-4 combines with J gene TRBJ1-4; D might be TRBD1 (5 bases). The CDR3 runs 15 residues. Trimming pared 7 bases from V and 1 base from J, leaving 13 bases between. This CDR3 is CASTITGGTNEKLFF. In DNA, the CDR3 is TGTGCCAGCACCATTACAGGTGGAACTAATGAAAAACTGTTTTTT.

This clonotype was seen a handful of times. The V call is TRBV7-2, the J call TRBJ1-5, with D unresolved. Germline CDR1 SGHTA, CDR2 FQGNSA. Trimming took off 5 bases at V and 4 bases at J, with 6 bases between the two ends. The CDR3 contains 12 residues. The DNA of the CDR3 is TGTGCCAGCAGCCACCCGAATCAGCCCCAGCATTTT. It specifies CASSHPNQPQHF.

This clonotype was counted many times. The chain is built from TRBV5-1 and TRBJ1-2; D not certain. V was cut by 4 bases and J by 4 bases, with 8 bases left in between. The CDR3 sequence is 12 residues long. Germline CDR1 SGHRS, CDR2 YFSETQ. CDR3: CASSPERYGYTF. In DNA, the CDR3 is TGCGCCAGCAGCCCGGAGCGCTATGGCTACACCTTC.

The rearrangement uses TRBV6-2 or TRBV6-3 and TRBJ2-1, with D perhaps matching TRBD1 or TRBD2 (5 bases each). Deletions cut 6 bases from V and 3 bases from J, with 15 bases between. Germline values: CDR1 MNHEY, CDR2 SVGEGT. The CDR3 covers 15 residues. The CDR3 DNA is TGTGCCAGCAGGAGAGGGGCCCTAATCTACAATGAGCAGTTCTTC. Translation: CASRRGALIYNEQFF.

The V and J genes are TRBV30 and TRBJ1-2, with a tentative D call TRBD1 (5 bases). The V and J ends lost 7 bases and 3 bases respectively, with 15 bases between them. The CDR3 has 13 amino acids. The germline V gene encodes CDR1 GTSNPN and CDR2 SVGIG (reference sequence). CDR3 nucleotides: TGTGCCTTCGACAGTGTGAGGGACTATGGCTACACCTTC. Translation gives CAFDSVRDYGYTF.

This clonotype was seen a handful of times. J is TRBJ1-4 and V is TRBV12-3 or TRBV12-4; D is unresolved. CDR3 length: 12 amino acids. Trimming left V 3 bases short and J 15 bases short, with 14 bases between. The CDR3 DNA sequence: TGTGCCAGCAGTTTCGAAACCGGTCCTGTGTTTTTT. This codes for CASSFETGPVFF.

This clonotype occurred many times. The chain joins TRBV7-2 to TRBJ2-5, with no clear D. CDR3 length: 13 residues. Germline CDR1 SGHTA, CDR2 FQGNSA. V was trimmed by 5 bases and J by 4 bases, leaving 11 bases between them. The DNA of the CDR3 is TGTGCCAGCAGCCCTCGGCCCGGAGAGACCCAGTACTTC. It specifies CASSPRPGETQYF.

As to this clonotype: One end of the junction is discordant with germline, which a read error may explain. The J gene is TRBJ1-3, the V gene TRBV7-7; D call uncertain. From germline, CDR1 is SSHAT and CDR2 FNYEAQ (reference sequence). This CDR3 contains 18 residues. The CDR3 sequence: CASSLAVAHGLSGNTIYF. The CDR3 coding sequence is TGTGCTAGCAGCTTAGCAGTCGCCCATGGACTCTCTGGAAACACCATATATTTT.

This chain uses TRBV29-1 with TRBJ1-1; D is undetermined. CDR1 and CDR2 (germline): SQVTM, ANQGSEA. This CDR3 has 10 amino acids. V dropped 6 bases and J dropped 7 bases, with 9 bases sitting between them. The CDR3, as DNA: TGCAGCGTGAAGGACTATGAAGCTTTCTTT. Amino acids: CSVKDYEAFF.

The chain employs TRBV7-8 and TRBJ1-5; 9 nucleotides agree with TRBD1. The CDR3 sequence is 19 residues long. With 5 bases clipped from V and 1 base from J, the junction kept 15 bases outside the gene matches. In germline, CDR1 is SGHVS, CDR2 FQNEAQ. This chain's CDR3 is CASSPIDNRGRVSNQPQHF. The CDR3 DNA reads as TGTGCCAGCAGCCCCATCGATAACAGGGGGCGCGTAAGCAATCAGCCCCAGCATTTT.

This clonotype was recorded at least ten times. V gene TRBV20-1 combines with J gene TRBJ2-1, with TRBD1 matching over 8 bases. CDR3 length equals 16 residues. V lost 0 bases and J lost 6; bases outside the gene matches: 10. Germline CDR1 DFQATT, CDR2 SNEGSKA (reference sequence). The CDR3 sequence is CSARDLDRGKGNEQFF. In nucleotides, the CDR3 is TGCAGTGCTAGAGATCTCGACAGGGGAAAAGGCAATGAGCAGTTCTTC.

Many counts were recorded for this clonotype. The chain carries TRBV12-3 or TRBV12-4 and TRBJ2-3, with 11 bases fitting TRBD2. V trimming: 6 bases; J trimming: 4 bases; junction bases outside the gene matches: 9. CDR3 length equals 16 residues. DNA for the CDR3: TGTGCCAGCAGCTTTACTAGCGGGAGTAGGGCAGATACGCAGTATTTT. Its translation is CASSFTSGSRADTQYF.

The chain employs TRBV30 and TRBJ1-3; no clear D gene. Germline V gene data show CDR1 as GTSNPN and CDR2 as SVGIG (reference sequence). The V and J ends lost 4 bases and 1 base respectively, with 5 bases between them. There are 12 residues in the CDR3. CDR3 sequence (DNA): TGTGCCTGGACCCAATCTGGAAACACCATATATTTT. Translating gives CAWTQSGNTIYF.

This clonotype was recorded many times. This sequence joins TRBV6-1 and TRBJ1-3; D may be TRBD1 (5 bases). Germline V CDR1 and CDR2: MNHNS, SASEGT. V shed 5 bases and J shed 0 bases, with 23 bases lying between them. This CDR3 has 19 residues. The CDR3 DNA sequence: TGTGCCAGCAGTTACGACGGAATGGGGGTTATTAGCTCTGGAAACACCATATATTTT. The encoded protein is CASSYDGMGVISSGNTIYF.

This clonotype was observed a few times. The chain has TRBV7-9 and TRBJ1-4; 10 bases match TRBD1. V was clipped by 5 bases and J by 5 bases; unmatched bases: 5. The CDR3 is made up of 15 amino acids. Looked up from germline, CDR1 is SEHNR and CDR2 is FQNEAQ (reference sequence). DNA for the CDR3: TGTGCCAGCAGCCCGTGGGACAGGGGCAATGAAAAACTGTTTTTT. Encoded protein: CASSPWDRGNEKLFF.

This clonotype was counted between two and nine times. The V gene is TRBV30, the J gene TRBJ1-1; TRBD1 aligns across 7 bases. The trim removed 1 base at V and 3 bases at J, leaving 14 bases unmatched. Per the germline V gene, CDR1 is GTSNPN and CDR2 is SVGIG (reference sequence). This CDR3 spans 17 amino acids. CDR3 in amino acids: CAWSALVRGGLDTEAFF. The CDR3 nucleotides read TGTGCCTGGAGTGCACTAGTCAGGGGGGGTTTGGACACTGAAGCTTTCTTT. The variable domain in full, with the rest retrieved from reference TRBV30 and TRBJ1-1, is SQTIHQWPATLVQPVGSPLSLECTVEGTSNPNLYWYRQAAGRGLQLLFYSVGIGQISSEVPQNLSASRPQDRQFILSSKKLLLSDSGFYLCAWSALVRGGLDTEAFFGQGTRLTVV.